This T cell receptor (beta chain) originates from a study of blood T cell repertoires in COVID-19. For the study at large: Sample material is recorded as cDNA or gDNA derived from T cells, B-cell-depleted T cells, or PBMCs.

Original handling: It was from reference gene primer amplification that nucleated cell counts were estimated. Generated by immunoSEQ multiplex PCR, the TCRdb table keeps only in-frame clones and is missing some. That table supplies the V and J calls and clone size; D and trimming were determined from the DNA. This sample has a few hundred thousand clones, with about four fifths found just once. Enrolled through a virtual design, the participants were between about 18 and 100 years of age and came from fewer than 30 US areas. After removal of 5 bases from V and 6 bases from J, the junction contained 3 bases not matched to a gene. Germline V gene lookup returns CDR1 SGDLS and CDR2 YYNGEE. There are 12 residues in the CDR3.

Input material: PBMCs or T cells enriched from blood (not recorded which). V and J are TRBV9 and TRBJ1-2; TRBD1 aligns across 8 bases. The source is a woman between 35 and 50 years old with acute COVID-19. The CDR3, as DNA: TGTGCCAGCAGGACAGGGGTGGATGGCTACACCTTC. Its translation is CASRTGVDGYTF.